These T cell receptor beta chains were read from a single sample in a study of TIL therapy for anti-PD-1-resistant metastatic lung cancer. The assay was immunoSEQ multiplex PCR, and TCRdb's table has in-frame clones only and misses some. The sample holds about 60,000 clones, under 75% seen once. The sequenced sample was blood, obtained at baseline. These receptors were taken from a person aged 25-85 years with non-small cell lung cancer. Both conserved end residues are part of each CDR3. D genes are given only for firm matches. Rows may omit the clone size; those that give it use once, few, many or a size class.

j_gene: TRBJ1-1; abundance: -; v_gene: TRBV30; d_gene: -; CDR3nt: TGTGCCTGGAGTCCCGGGAACACTGAAGCTTTCTTT; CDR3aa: CAWSPGNTEAFF
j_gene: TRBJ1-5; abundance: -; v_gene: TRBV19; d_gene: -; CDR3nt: TGTGCCAGTAGAGATCGGGGGGTCCAGCCCCAGCATTTT; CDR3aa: CASRDRGVQPQHF
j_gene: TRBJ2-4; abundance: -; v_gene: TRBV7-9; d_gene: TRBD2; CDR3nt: TGTGCCAGCAGCCCAACGACTAGCGGGAGAGCCAAAAACATTCAGTACTTC; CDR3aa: CASSPTTSGRAKNIQYF
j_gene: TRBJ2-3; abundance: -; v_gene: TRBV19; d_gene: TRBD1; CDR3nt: TGTGCCAGTAGTGACAGGGTAGCAGATACGCAGTATTTT; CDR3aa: CASSDRVADTQYF
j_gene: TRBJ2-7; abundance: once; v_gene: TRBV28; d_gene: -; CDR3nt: TGTGCCAGCAGTCGCGTGGGACGTTGGCCCTACGAGCAGTACTTC; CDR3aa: CASSRVGRWPYEQYF
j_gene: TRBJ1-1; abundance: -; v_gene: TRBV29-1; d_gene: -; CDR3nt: TGCAGCGCCGTCCGGTTTGGGTCGGGCACTGAAGCTTTCTTT; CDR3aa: CSAVRFGSGTEAFF
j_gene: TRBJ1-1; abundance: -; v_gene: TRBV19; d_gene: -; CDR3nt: TGTGCCAGTAGTTCCTGGGGGGGGGACACTGAAGCTTTCTTT; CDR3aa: CASSSWGGDTEAFF
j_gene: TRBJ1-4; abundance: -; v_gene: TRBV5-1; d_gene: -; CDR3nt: TGCGCCAGCAGCTTGGCGGGGCGGGGGAATGAAAAACTGTTTTTT; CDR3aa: CASSLAGRGNEKLFF
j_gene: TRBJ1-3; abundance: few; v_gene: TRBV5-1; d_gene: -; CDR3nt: TGCGCCAGCAGCTGGGGGACACGCGGAAACACCATATATTTT; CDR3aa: CASSWGTRGNTIYF
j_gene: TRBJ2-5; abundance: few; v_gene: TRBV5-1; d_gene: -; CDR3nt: TGCGCCAGCAGCCGACAGTTTGGGGAAGAGACCCAGTACTTC; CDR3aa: CASSRQFGEETQYF
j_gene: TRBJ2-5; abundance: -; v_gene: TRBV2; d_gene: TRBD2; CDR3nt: TGTGCCAGCAGTTACACCGGGACTAGCCCCGGGACCCAGTACTTC; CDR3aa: CASSYTGTSPGTQYF
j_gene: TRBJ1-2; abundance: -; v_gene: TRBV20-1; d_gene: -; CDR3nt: TGCAGTGCTAGTCGGCCGGACTACACCTTC; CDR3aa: CSASRPDYTF
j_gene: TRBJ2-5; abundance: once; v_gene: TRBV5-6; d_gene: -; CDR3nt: TGTGCCAGCAGCTTTTGGGGGCGAGAGACCCAGTACTTC; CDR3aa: CASSFWGRETQYF
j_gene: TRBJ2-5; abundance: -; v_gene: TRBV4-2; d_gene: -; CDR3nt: TGTGCCAGCAGCCAAGAAGGCCCGGCGGACCCAGCGGAGACCCAGTACTTC; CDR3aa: CASSQEGPADPAETQYF
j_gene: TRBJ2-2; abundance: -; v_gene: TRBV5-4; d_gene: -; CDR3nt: TGTGCCAGCAGCCGTACAGGGTCCGGGGAGCTGTTTTTT; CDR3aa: CASSRTGSGELFF
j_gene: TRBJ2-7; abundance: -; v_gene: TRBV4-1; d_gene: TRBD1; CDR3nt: TGCGCCAGCAGCTACCAACAGGGGAACCTCTACGAGCAGTACTTC; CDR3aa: CASSYQQGNLYEQYF
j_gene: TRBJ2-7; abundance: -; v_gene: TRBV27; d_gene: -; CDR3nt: TGTGCCAGCAGCCTAACCCTCGGTTACAGCTACGAGCAGTACTTC; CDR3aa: CASSLTLGYSYEQYF
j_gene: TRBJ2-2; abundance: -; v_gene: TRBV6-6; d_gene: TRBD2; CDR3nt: TGTGCCAGCAGACCGGGACTAGCGGGGACCGGGGAGCTGTTTTTT; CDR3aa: CASRPGLAGTGELFF
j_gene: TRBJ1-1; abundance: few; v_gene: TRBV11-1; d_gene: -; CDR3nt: TGTGCCAGCAGCCTGGGCAATTGGGACACTGAAGCTTTCTTT; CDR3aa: CASSLGNWDTEAFF
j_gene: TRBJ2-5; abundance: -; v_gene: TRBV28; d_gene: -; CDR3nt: TGTGCCAGCAGTTTCAGGGTCCCAGAGACCCAGTACTTC; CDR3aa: CASSFRVPETQYF
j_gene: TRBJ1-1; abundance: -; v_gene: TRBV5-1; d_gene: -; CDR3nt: TGCGCCAGCAGAGGTCAAGTAGGGGACACTGAAGCTTTCTTT; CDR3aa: CASRGQVGDTEAFF
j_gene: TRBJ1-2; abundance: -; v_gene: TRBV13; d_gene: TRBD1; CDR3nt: TGTGCCAGCAGCCTTGGACAGGGGGTCTATGGCTACACCTTC; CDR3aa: CASSLGQGVYGYTF
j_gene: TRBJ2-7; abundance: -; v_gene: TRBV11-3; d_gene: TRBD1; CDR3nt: TGTGCCAGCAGCTTATTTCGACAGGGGATCTACGAGCAGTACTTC; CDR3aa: CASSLFRQGIYEQYF
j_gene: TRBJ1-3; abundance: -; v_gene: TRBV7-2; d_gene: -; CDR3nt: TGTGCCAGCAGCTTAGAGCCGCTCTCTGGAAACACCATATATTTT; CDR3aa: CASSLEPLSGNTIYF
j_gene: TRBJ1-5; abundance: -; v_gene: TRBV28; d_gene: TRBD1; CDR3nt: TGTGCCAGCAGTTCCAGGGGGCAAAGCAATCAGCCCCAGCATTTT; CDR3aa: CASSSRGQSNQPQHF
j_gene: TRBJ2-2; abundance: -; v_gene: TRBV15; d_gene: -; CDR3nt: TGTGCCACCAGCAGAGAGCTAAGGAGACCCGGCACCGGGGAGCTGTTTTTT; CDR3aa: CATSRELRRPGTGELFF
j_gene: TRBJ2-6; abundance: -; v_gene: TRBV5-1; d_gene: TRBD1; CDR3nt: TGCGCCAGCAGCTTCTGGGGGCAGGGGGCCGGGGCCAACGTCCTGACTTTC; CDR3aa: CASSFWGQGAGANVLTF
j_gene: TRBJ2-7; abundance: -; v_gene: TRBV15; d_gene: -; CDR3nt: TGTGCCACCAGCAGATCCCTTTCCTACGAGCAGTACTTC; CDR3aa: CATSRSLSYEQYF
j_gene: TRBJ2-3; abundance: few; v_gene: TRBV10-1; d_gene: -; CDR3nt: TGCGCCAGCAGCCTGGACGACGCGGATACGCAGTATTTT; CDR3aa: CASSLDDADTQYF
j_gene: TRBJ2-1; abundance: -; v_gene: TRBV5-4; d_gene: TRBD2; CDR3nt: TGTGCCAGCAGCCCCGGGACTAGCGGGACTTACAATGAGCAGTTCTTC; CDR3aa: CASSPGTSGTYNEQFF
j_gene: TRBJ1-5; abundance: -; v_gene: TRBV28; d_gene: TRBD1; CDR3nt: TGTGCCAGCAGTACCGGGACAGGGGGAGATCGGCCCCAGCCCCAGCATTTT; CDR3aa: CASSTGTGGDRPQPQHF
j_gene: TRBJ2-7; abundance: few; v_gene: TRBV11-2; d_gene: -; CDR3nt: TGTGCCAGCAGCCGTACGAACTACGAGCAGTACTTC; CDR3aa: CASSRTNYEQYF
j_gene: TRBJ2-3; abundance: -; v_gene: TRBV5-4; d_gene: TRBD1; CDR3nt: TGTGCCAGCAGCTCGGGACAGAGGGCAGATACGCAGTATTTT; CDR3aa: CASSSGQRADTQYF
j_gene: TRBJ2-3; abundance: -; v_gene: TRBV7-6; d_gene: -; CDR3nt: TGTGCCAGCAGCCCGGACGGAGGTTACACAGATACGCAGTATTTT; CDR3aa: CASSPDGGYTDTQYF
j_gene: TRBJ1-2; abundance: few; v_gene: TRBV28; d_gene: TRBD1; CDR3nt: TGTGCCAGCAGTTATGCCGGGACAGGGGTCTCTGGGGACTATGGCTACACCTTC; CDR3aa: CASSYAGTGVSGDYGYTF